This passage covers 25 T cell receptor beta chains from one sample sequenced in a study of blood T cells in healthy people across ages (dated by TCRdb to the mid-2010s). Library creation used 5' RACE. Sequencing was performed on an Illumina HiSeq 2500. A second PCR of about 7 to 12 cycles was run with a J-beta primer mix and a sample-barcoded 5' primer. The public reads were quality trimmed at Q25 with fastp and then assembled into clones with MiXCR by TCRdb, keeping productive beta chains. Every entry covers one CDR3 protein and lists the most common genes and DNA from its rows. The sample table holds some 860,000 distinct CDR3 sequences, of which around 50% were seen once. About 26% of the sample goes to the ten largest clones. The sequencing input was blood. Receptor source: a man aged 35 to 55 in good health.

The chain joins TRBV7-8 to TRBJ2-7; TRBD1 matches 9 bases. Losses at the gene ends were 1 base for V and 3 bases for J; bases not matched to a gene: 1. This CDR3 comprises 14 residues. Germline V gene data show CDR1 as SGHVS and CDR2 as FQNEAQ. The CDR3 sequence is CASSLGGQGYEQYF. The CDR3 DNA is TGTGCCAGCAGCTTAGGGGGACAGGGCTACGAGCAGTACTTC. Full variable domain (outside the CDR3, taken from reference TRBV7-8 and TRBJ2-7): GAGVSQSPRYKVAKRGQDVALRCDPISGHVSLFWYQQALGQGPEFLTYFQNEAQLDKSGLPSDRFFAERPEGSVSTLKIQRTQQEDSAVYLCASSLGGQGYEQYFGPGTRLTVT.

V gene TRBV6-1 combines with J gene TRBJ2-7; a possible D gene is TRBD1 (5 bases). Looked up from germline, CDR1 is MNHNS and CDR2 is SASEGT. V lost 7 bases and J 0 bases, leaving 10 bases between the germline ends. This CDR3 contains 13 residues. The CDR3 here is CASKPDNSYEQYF. DNA of the CDR3: TGTGCCAGCAAGCCGGACAACTCCTACGAGCAGTACTTC.

This clonotype turned up a few times. The chain uses TRBV7-9 and TRBJ1-1; D not resolved. This CDR3 comprises 14 residues. Germline V gives CDR1 SEHNR, CDR2 FQNEAQ (reference sequence). V was clipped by 5 bases and J by 7 bases, with 17 bases between them. The CDR3 DNA reads TGTGCCAGCAGCCCCAAAGTATTTGGGGATGAAGCTTTCTTT. It is translated as CASSPKVFGDEAFF.

This clonotype was counted a few times. This chain connects TRBV7-3 to TRBJ2-3; TRBD2 matches at 8 bases. CDR3 size: 16 residues. Trimming removed 5 bases from V and 0 bases from J; junction bases left unmatched: 7. The germline gives CDR1 SGHTA, CDR2 FQGTGA. The CDR3 is CASSPTERGSTDTQYF. Here the CDR3 DNA reads TGTGCCAGCAGCCCTACGGAGCGGGGGAGCACAGATACGCAGTATTTT.

The rearrangement joins TRBV11-3 to TRBJ2-7; D possibly uses TRBD1 or TRBD2 (7 bases each). The CDR3 is made up of 12 amino acids. Trimming removed 11 bases from V and 2 bases from J, with 13 bases in between. Germline V gives CDR1 SGHNT, CDR2 YENEEA. The CDR3 DNA reads TGTGCCTCTCAGGGGGGGCCCTACGAGCAGTACTTC. This gives the protein CASQGGPYEQYF.

This clonotype appeared once. This sequence joins TRBV27 and TRBJ2-1; D may be TRBD2 (6 bases). The J call may be mistaken, given a closer DNA end match to TRBJ2-7. The CDR3 spans 15 residues. Germline CDR1 and CDR2: MNHEY and SMNVEV (reference sequence). CDR3 amino acids: CASTTQEGLGYEQYF. As DNA, the CDR3 is TGTGCCAGCACCACACAGGAGGGTTTGGGCTACGAGCAGTACTTC.

This clonotype was counted a few times. The rearrangement joins TRBV4-1 to TRBJ2-7; unclear D gene. CDR1 and CDR2 (germline): MGHRA, YSYEKL. With 4 bases removed from V and 0 bases from J, the gap between germline ends came to 16 bases. The CDR3 contains 16 residues. In DNA, the CDR3 is TGCGCCAGCAGCCCTATCGAGCGTATAAGCTCCTACGAGCAGTACTTC. It translates to CASSPIERISSYEQYF.

The V call is TRBV7-9, the J call TRBJ1-1; 8 bases fit TRBD1. This CDR3 is built from 15 residues. The ends lost 5 bases at V and 2 bases at J; junction bases unmatched: 7. Per the germline V gene, CDR1 is SEHNR and CDR2 is FQNEAQ (reference sequence). The CDR3 spells CASSPDRGGNTEAFF. In nucleotides, the CDR3 is TGTGCCAGCAGCCCCGACAGGGGTGGTAACACTGAAGCTTTCTTT.

A few counts support this clonotype. The chain employs TRBV4-1 and TRBJ2-1, with TRBD2 as a possible D gene (6 bases). Trimming cost V 4 bases and J 0 bases, with 16 bases left between them. Germline V gives CDR1 MGHRA, CDR2 YSYEKL. The CDR3 totals 17 residues. CDR3 loop: CASSPAGSGSSYNEQFF. The CDR3 coding sequence is TGCGCCAGCAGCCCAGCCGGGAGCGGAAGCTCCTACAATGAGCAGTTCTTC.

This clonotype was recorded a few times. The chain is built from TRBV5-1 and TRBJ2-5; a weak D match, TRBD1 (6 bases). The CDR3 spans 15 residues. Germline CDR1 SGHRS, CDR2 YFSETQ. V lost 2 bases and J lost 2, with 13 bases in between. The CDR3 DNA sequence: TGCGCCAGCAGCTTTTGGGACACACAACAAGAGACCCAGTACTTC. This translates into CASSFWDTQQETQYF.

The chain couples TRBV12-3 or TRBV12-4 to TRBJ2-7, with 9 nucleotides matching TRBD2. Trimming took 6 bases from V and 0 from J; bases not matched to a gene: 9. The CDR3 is 16 amino acids. Written as DNA, the CDR3 is TGTGCCAGCAGCCCCGAGACTAGCGGAAGCTCCTACGAGCAGTACTTC. Protein sequence: CASSPETSGSSYEQYF.

This clonotype was counted only a few times. The chain links TRBV6-2 or TRBV6-3 to TRBJ2-1; D remains ambiguous. CDR1 and CDR2 (germline): MNHEY, SVGEGT. The V end lost 6 bases, the J end lost 5 bases, and 14 bases lay between the germline ends. This CDR3 has 14 residues. DNA of the CDR3: TGTGCCAGCAGGGGCATTGGCAGTCACAATGAGCAGTTCTTC. Its protein is CASRGIGSHNEQFF.

The count of this clonotype is one. The CDR3 coding sequence is TGCAGTGCTAGAGATACGCAGGGGGGTGAAAAACTGTTTTTT. Translated, it gives CSARDTQGGEKLFF. The V and J genes are TRBV20-1 and TRBJ1-4; 7 bases agree with TRBD1. Germline V CDR1 and CDR2: DFQATT, SNEGSKA (reference sequence). The trim removed 0 bases at V and 7 bases at J, leaving 5 bases unmatched. This CDR3 is built from 14 residues.

This clonotype was counted between two and nine times. The chain has TRBV5-1 and TRBJ2-1, with D perhaps TRBD1 (5 bases). Per germline, CDR1 SGHRS and CDR2 YFSETQ. The length of the CDR3 is 16 residues. V lost 4 bases and J lost 6, with 20 bases in between. This chain's CDR3 is CASSPNPGKGVNEQFF. CDR3 DNA: TGCGCCAGCAGCCCGAATCCAGGGAAAGGCGTCAATGAGCAGTTCTTC.

This clonotype has more than one count but fewer than ten. The V and J genes are TRBV12-3 or TRBV12-4 and TRBJ2-7, with a tentative D call TRBD2 (5 bases). Between the trimmed V and J ends, which lost 1 base and 0 bases, there was a span of 16 bases. CDR3 length equals 17 residues. The CDR3 region is CASSLGGGGLISYEQYF. In DNA, the CDR3 is TGTGCCAGCAGTTTAGGAGGTGGCGGGCTGATCTCCTACGAGCAGTACTTC.

A word on this clonotype: The junction departs from the called germline gene at one end, perhaps through a read error. The chain couples TRBV6-1 to TRBJ2-6; D perhaps matches TRBD1 (5 bases). CDR3 size: 17 residues. The germline V gene has CDR1 MNHNS and CDR2 SASEGT. This chain's CDR3 is CAARVGQHHSEANVLTF. The CDR3 DNA sequence: TGTGCCGCCCGGGTGGGGCAGCACCACTCTGAGGCCAACGTCCTGACTTTC.

This clonotype has at least ten counts. V gene TRBV18 combines with J gene TRBJ1-1; a possible D gene is TRBD1 (6 bases). V was cut by 8 bases and J by 1 base, with 11 bases left in between. This CDR3 spans 13 amino acids. CDR1 KGHSH and CDR2 LQKENI come from the germline V gene. The CDR3 nucleotides read TGTGCCAGCAGTCCGACAGGGAACACTGAAGCTTTCTTT. Amino acids: CASSPTGNTEAFF.

This chain connects TRBV11-2 to TRBJ2-7; no definite D call. The J call may be mistaken, given a closer DNA end match to TRBJ2-5. CDR1 SGHAT and CDR2 FQNNGV come from the germline V gene. This CDR3 contains 14 residues. CDR3 residues: CASSLGYSQETQYF. The CDR3 DNA reads TGTGCCAGCAGCTTAGGCTACAGCCAAGAGACCCAGTACTTC.

This sequence joins TRBV20-1 and TRBJ2-4; no reliable D call. Germline V gene data show CDR1 as DFQATT and CDR2 as SNEGSKA (reference sequence). V was shortened by 5 bases and J by 0 bases, with 11 bases between the two germline ends. CDR3 length equals 14 residues. The CDR3 spells CSAPLGQAKNIQYF. CDR3 sequence (DNA): TGCAGTGCTCCCCTCGGGCAAGCCAAAAACATTCAGTACTTC.

The J gene is TRBJ1-5, the V gene TRBV10-3; D perhaps matches TRBD1 (6 bases). V was pared by 10 bases and J by 7 bases, with 14 bases between. The germline gives CDR1 ENHRY, CDR2 SYGVKD. This CDR3 comprises 12 residues. CDR3 sequence reads: CATQQGGQPQHF. In DNA, the CDR3 is TGTGCCACCCAACAGGGAGGACAGCCCCAGCATTTT.

This sequence joins TRBV24-1 and TRBJ2-7, with D perhaps matching TRBD1 (6 bases). Per the germline V gene, CDR1 is KGHDR and CDR2 is SFDVKD. There are 16 residues in the CDR3. V was cut by 3 bases and J by 6 bases, with 20 bases left in between. The CDR3: CATSDNAGTFGSEQYF. As DNA, the CDR3 is TGTGCCACCAGTGATAACGCCGGGACATTCGGAAGCGAGCAGTACTTC.

This sequence joins TRBV6-1 and TRBJ2-7; 8 nucleotides match TRBD2. The germline V gene has CDR1 MNHNS and CDR2 SASEGT. The CDR3 consists of 15 residues. Trimming took 6 bases from V and 3 from J; bases not matched to a gene: 10. The CDR3 bases are TGTGCCAGCAGCCCGCTGTACGGGGGGGGCTACGAGCAGTACTTC. It translates to CASSPLYGGGYEQYF.

The genes are TRBV14 and TRBJ2-1; 13 bases map to TRBD2. The CDR3 runs to 16 residues. The V segment lost 3 bases and the J segment 6 bases; nucleotides outside the gene matches: 5. CDR1 is SGHDN, CDR2 FVKESK, per germline. The CDR3 nucleotides are TGTGCCAGCAGCCAGCCGGGACTAGCGGGACTCAATGAGCAGTTCTTC. It yields the protein CASSQPGLAGLNEQFF.

The chain has TRBV12-3 or TRBV12-4 and TRBJ2-1; TRBD2 matches 11 bases. This CDR3 comprises 16 residues. Germline trimming cut 5 bases from V and 8 bases from J; bases unmatched to any gene: 11. CDR3: CASSLRTSGPSDEQFF. The CDR3 nucleotides read TGTGCCAGCAGTCTTCGGACTAGCGGGCCCTCGGATGAGCAGTTCTTC.

V and J are TRBV4-2 and TRBJ2-5; D perhaps matches TRBD2 (5 bases). The DNA end favors TRBJ2-7, so the J call may be wrong. There are 16 residues in the CDR3. From germline, CDR1 is LGHNA and CDR2 YNFKEQ. CDR3 residues: CASSQDLGTSDYEQYF. CDR3 in DNA: TGTGCCAGCAGCCAAGATCTAGGAACTAGTGATTACGAGCAGTACTTC.